Presented here are 24 T cell receptor beta chains from one specimen sequenced in a study of T-cell reconstitution after alpha-beta-depleted transplantation in children. The TCRbeta library incorporated unique molecular identifiers. TCRdb analysed the PCR reads with MiXCR anew, one entry per CDR3 protein. The sample shows about 350,000 distinct CDR3 sequences, 16% of them seen only once. Sequenced here: PBMCs, mostly from graft donor cells, sampled 360 days after TCRalphabeta/CD19-depleted stem cell transplant. These receptors originate from a male patient aged 2-15 years who had a stem cell transplant for acute lymphoblastic leukemia, so the T cells may come from the graft donor.

This clonotype was seen more than once but under ten times. The chain combines TRBV6-6 with TRBJ2-7, with 8 bases lining up with TRBD2. Germline lookup yields CDR1 MNHNY and CDR2 SVGAGI (reference sequence). CDR3 length equals 13 residues. Losses at the gene ends were 4 bases for V and 3 bases for J; bases not matched to a gene: 2. CDR3 sequence: CASSSAGGYEQYF. The CDR3, as DNA: TGTGCCAGCAGTTCGGCGGGGGGCTACGAGCAGTACTTC.

This clonotype was found a few times. CDR3 amino acids: CASSWQTVRNEQFF. DNA of the CDR3: TGTGCCAGCAGCTGGCAGACTGTTCGAAATGAGCAGTTCTTC. This rearrangement joins TRBV5-4 to TRBJ2-1; D not resolved. V was shortened by 3 bases and J by 7 bases, with 14 bases between the two germline ends. The CDR3 totals 14 residues. Germline CDR1 reads SGHNT; CDR2 reads YYREEE (reference sequence). The full variable domain, completed using reference TRBV5-4 and TRBJ2-1, is ETGVTQSPTHLIKTRGQQVTLRCSSQSGHNTVSWYQQALGQGPQFIFQYYREEENGRGNFPPRFSGLQFPNYSSELNVNALELDDSALYLCASSWQTVRNEQFFGPGTRLTVL.

This clonotype was counted between two and nine times. The chain links TRBV27 to TRBJ2-6, with a tentative D call TRBD1 (5 bases). The V end was cut by 5 bases, the J end by 2 bases, with 7 bases between. There are 14 residues in the CDR3. CDR1 is MNHEY, CDR2 SMNVEV, per germline (reference sequence). The DNA for the CDR3 is TGTGCCAGCAGTAGGGGCCCTGGGGCCAACGTCCTGACTTTC. Its protein is CASSRGPGANVLTF. The variable domain in full, completed from reference TRBV27 and TRBJ2-6, reads EAQVTQNPRYLITVTGKKLTVTCSQNMNHEYMSWYRQDPGLGLRQIYYSMNVEVTDKGDVPEGYKVSRKEKRNFPLILESPSPNQTSLYFCASSRGPGANVLTFGAGSRLTVL.

The J gene is TRBJ1-5, the V gene TRBV27; the match to TRBD1 covers 9 bases. V trimming: 7 bases; J trimming: 4 bases; junction bases outside the gene matches: 2. CDR1 and CDR2 (germline): MNHEY, SMNVEV (reference sequence). The CDR3 loop spans 13 amino acids. The CDR3 nucleotides are TGTGCCAGCAAGGGACAGGGTAATCAGCCCCAGCATTTT. Its protein product is CASKGQGNQPQHF.

The V gene is TRBV27, the J gene TRBJ2-7, with D uncertain. CDR3 length: 13 residues. Trimming removed 8 bases from V and 3 bases from J, with 14 bases in between. Germline CDR1 and CDR2: MNHEY and SMNVEV (reference sequence). The CDR3 is CASASLLDYEQYF. DNA of the CDR3: TGTGCCAGCGCCAGTCTCCTCGACTACGAGCAGTACTTC.

The rearrangement uses TRBV6-5 and TRBJ1-4; 9 positions agree with TRBD1. Unmatched junction bases numbered 10, after V lost 2 bases and J lost 6 bases. The length of the CDR3 is 17 residues. Germline assignment: CDR1 MNHEY and CDR2 SVGAGI. The CDR3, as DNA: TGTGCCAGCAGTTACCCCCTCGCCGGGACAGGGTATGAAAAACTGTTTTTT. This gives the protein CASSYPLAGTGYEKLFF.

The chain recombines TRBV6-5 with TRBJ2-2; D is uncertain. This CDR3 has 13 residues. The V and J ends lost 3 bases and 5 bases respectively, with 7 bases between them. Germline V lookup: CDR1 MNHEY, CDR2 SVGAGI. CDR3: CASSYGQTGELFF. The CDR3 region has the DNA TGTGCCAGCAGTTATGGCCAGACCGGGGAGCTGTTTTTT.

This chain's CDR3 is CATQGAWNTEAFF. CDR3 nucleotide sequence: TGTGCCACCCAGGGGGCATGGAACACTGAAGCTTTCTTT. The rearrangement joins TRBV10-3 to TRBJ1-1, with TRBD1 identical over 8 bases. This CDR3 spans 13 amino acids. Germline-derived CDR1 and CDR2 are ENHRY and SYGVKD. The J segment lost 1 base and the V segment lost 10 bases, leaving 5 bases of the junction unmatched.

This clonotype was recorded many times. V is TRBV29-1 and J is TRBJ2-7; TRBD2 is a possible D gene (6 bases). Germline lookup yields CDR1 SQVTM and CDR2 ANQGSEA. This CDR3 comprises 13 residues. Here the CDR3 reads CSQGGRRRDEQYF. DNA for the CDR3: TGCAGTCAAGGCGGTCGTCGGAGGGACGAGCAGTACTTC.

This clonotype was observed a few times. As DNA, the CDR3 is TGTGCCACCAGCAAGGAAGCGGGACAGGGAAAAGAGACCCAGTACTTC. This sequence encodes CATSKEAGQGKETQYF. The chain couples TRBV15 to TRBJ2-5; 9 bases agree with TRBD1. Germline V CDR1 and CDR2: LNHNV, YYDKDF (reference sequence). Trimming cost V 4 bases and J 3 bases; bases outside gene matches: 9. CDR3 size: 16 residues.

This sequence joins TRBV4-1 and TRBJ2-7; 7 bases are shared with TRBD1. The J segment lost 5 bases and the V segment lost 0 bases, leaving 10 bases of the junction unmatched. The CDR3 contains 16 residues. Germline CDR1 MGHRA, CDR2 YSYEKL. The CDR3 loop is CASSQDGDRAADEQYF. CDR3 sequence (DNA): TGCGCCAGCAGCCAAGATGGGGACAGAGCGGCTGACGAGCAGTACTTC.

This chain joins TRBV6-5 and TRBJ2-7; D perhaps matches TRBD2 (6 bases). Germline V gene data show CDR1 as MNHEY and CDR2 as SVGAGI. The CDR3 runs 14 residues. Trimming took 4 bases from V and 3 from J, leaving 13 bases between them. The CDR3 DNA is TGTGCCAGCAGTTTCGGGACTGGATTCTACGAGCAGTACTTC. The encoded protein is CASSFGTGFYEQYF.

This clonotype was found a few times. The chain combines TRBV12-3 or TRBV12-4 with TRBJ2-1; maybe TRBD1 (6 bases). This CDR3 has 14 amino acids. The V end was cut by 10 bases, the J end by 2 bases, with 15 bases between. The CDR3 loop reads CATGVVATYNEQFF. CDR3 bases: TGTGCCACAGGGGTTGTAGCGACCTACAATGAGCAGTTCTTC.

The J gene is TRBJ2-5, the V gene TRBV9; 9 bases are a match to TRBD2. The CDR3 loop spans 15 amino acids. CDR1 and CDR2 (germline): SGDLS, YYNGEE. The J segment lost 7 bases and the V segment lost 3 bases, leaving 10 bases of the junction unmatched. The CDR3 DNA follows: TGTGCCAGCAGCGCGCGGGAGGGCCGGGTTGCGACCCAGTACTTC. Protein product: CASSAREGRVATQYF.

The chain uses TRBV12-3 or TRBV12-4 and TRBJ2-7; TRBD2 matches 11 bases. The CDR3 has 16 residues. The ends lost 3 bases at V and 4 bases at J; junction bases unmatched: 8. The CDR3 DNA is TGTGCCAGCAGTTTCATCCCGGGACTAGCGGTTTACGAGCAGTACTTC. Its translation: CASSFIPGLAVYEQYF.

This clonotype was picked up a small number of times. The J gene is TRBJ2-7, the V gene TRBV28, with 7 bases lining up with TRBD1. Losses at the gene ends were 5 bases for V and 0 bases for J; bases not matched to a gene: 7. The CDR3 is 15 amino acids. Germline CDR1 and CDR2: MDHEN and SYDVKM. CDR3 region: CASSILTGPSYEQYF. In DNA form, the CDR3 reads TGTGCCAGCAGTATCCTGACAGGGCCCTCCTACGAGCAGTACTTC.

This clonotype was detected many times. The V gene is TRBV4-2, the J gene TRBJ2-7, with D unclear. V was trimmed by 2 bases and J by 2 bases, leaving 16 bases between them. Germline V gene data show CDR1 as LGHNA and CDR2 as YNFKEQ. The CDR3 consists of 16 residues. The DNA of the CDR3 is TGTGCCAGCAGCCAAAATGTTTTCGTGGGGACCTACGAGCAGTACTTC. It yields the protein CASSQNVFVGTYEQYF.

This chain connects TRBV12-5 to TRBJ1-4; weak D call: TRBD1 (5 bases). Germline CDR1 and CDR2: LGHNT and FRNRAP. The length of the CDR3 is 14 residues. V lost 7 bases to trimming and J lost 6 bases, with 15 bases between them. This CDR3 reads CASAPGICDEKLFF. CDR3 in DNA: TGTGCTAGTGCCCCAGGGATATGTGATGAAAAACTGTTTTTT.

This clonotype has just a few counts. This chain uses TRBV9 with TRBJ1-4; D is undetermined. In germline, CDR1 is SGDLS, CDR2 YYNGEE. Trimming left V 4 bases short and J 0 bases short, with 10 bases between. The CDR3 length is 15 residues. CDR3: CASSNHGATNEKLFF. The CDR3 region has the DNA TGTGCCAGCAGCAACCACGGTGCAACTAATGAAAAACTGTTTTTT.

This clonotype has at least ten counts. The chain uses TRBV10-3 and TRBJ2-2; weak D call: TRBD2 (6 bases). With 5 bases removed from V and 6 bases from J, the gap between germline ends came to 16 bases. CDR1 and CDR2 (germline): ENHRY, SYGVKD. The CDR3 loop spans 15 amino acids. The CDR3 coding sequence is TGTGCCATCAGTCTACGGGAGAGCTGGGCCGGGGAGCTGTTTTTT. Protein product: CAISLRESWAGELFF.

This clonotype was counted between two and nine times. This rearrangement joins TRBV5-6 to TRBJ2-2, with D perhaps TRBD1 (6 bases). The CDR3 sequence is 14 residues long. CDR1 and CDR2 (germline): SGHDT, YYEEEE. V was cut by 4 bases and J by 9 bases, with 16 bases left in between. Here the CDR3 DNA reads TGTGCCAGCAGCAACCGGGACACGGACCGGGAGCTGTTTTTT. It yields the protein CASSNRDTDRELFF.

In this sample, this clonotype turned up many times. CDR3 protein: CASSLGANQPQHF. CDR3 bases: TGTGCCAGCAGTTTAGGTGCCAATCAGCCCCAGCATTTT. V gene TRBV12-3 or TRBV12-4 combines with J gene TRBJ1-5; D ambiguous. The CDR3 is 13 residues long. V was cut by 1 base and J by 3 bases, with 4 bases left in between.

This clonotype has just a few counts. The chain couples TRBV12-3 or TRBV12-4 to TRBJ2-1; D is possibly TRBD1 (5 bases). V was shortened by 5 bases and J by 4 bases, with 12 bases between the two germline ends. The CDR3 has 14 residues. The CDR3 nucleotides read TGTGCCAGCAGTCAACTCCAGGGTTACAATGAGCAGTTCTTC. Translated, it gives CASSQLQGYNEQFF.

This clonotype was seen many times. The V call is TRBV9, the J call TRBJ2-1; D might be TRBD2 (6 bases). V lost 6 bases to trimming and J lost 7 bases, with 17 bases between them. The CDR3 totals 14 residues. Germline values: CDR1 SGDLS, CDR2 YYNGEE. The CDR3 here is CASTRDFSLNEQFF. The CDR3 region has the DNA TGTGCCAGCACCCGGGACTTCTCCTTGAATGAGCAGTTCTTC.